Shown below are 13 T cell receptor beta chains from a single sample sequenced in a study of cytomegalovirus exposure and HLA in healthy donors. PCR primers comprised 60 Vbeta and 13 Jbeta primers. The data were produced by immunoSEQ multiplex PCR, yet TCRdb's version contains in-frame clones alone and is incomplete. This sample has 110,000 to 150,000 clones, with roughly 80% found just once. The sequencing input was PBMCs. The receptors come from a female donor in good health and CMV-seronegative.

This clone was counted a single time. Different DNA sequences within this sample yield the same CDR3. The rearrangement uses TRBV6-6 and TRBJ1-5; D unresolved. V lost 5 bases and J lost 7, with 6 bases in between. The CDR3 has 11 residues. Germline lookup yields CDR1 MNHNY and CDR2 SVGAGI (reference sequence). CDR3 nucleotide sequence: TGTGCCAGCAGTCCGGGGCAGCCCCAGCATTTT. It encodes CASSPGQPQHF.

A remark on this clone: One end of the junction varies from germline; a read error may be responsible. The CDR3 protein is CASSLTGTSRSSEQYF. CDR3 coding DNA: TGTGCCAGCAGCCTTACCGGGACTAGCCGATCCTCCGAGCAGTACTTC. This chain uses TRBV7-9 with TRBJ2-7; the match to TRBD2 covers 9 bases. Germline-derived CDR1 and CDR2 are SEHNR and FQNEAQ (reference sequence). The CDR3 runs to 16 residues.

This sequence joins TRBV4-1 and TRBJ2-5; TRBD2 might be the D (6 bases). CDR1 and CDR2 from the germline V gene are MGHRA and YSYEKL. The CDR3 spans 18 residues. The ends were cut back, 0 bases at V and 2 bases at J, with 19 bases in the middle. The CDR3 DNA sequence: TGCGCCAGCAGCCAAGATCCTCCTAGTGGGGGGTCACAAGAGACCCAGTACTTC. Translating gives CASSQDPPSGGSQETQYF.

The J gene is TRBJ1-5, the V gene TRBV5-1; D unresolved. The CDR3 runs to 13 residues. V was shortened by 2 bases and J by 4 bases, with 7 bases between the two germline ends. CDR1 and CDR2 from the germline V gene are SGHRS and YFSETQ. This CDR3 reads CASSFGPNQPQHF. In nucleotides, the CDR3 is TGCGCCAGCAGCTTCGGTCCTAATCAGCCCCAGCATTTT.

V usage is TRBV19 and J usage is TRBJ1-4; 12 bases match TRBD1. This CDR3 contains 15 residues. Losses at the gene ends were 5 bases for V and 8 bases for J; bases not matched to a gene: 6. Germline V gene lookup returns CDR1 LNHDA and CDR2 SQIVND (reference sequence). The DNA of the CDR3 is TGTGCCAGTAGTTTGGGACAGGGGGCACCGGAAAAACTGTTTTTT. It is translated as CASSLGQGAPEKLFF.

The rearrangement links TRBV9 to TRBJ2-2, with D unresolved. The germline V and J ends were trimmed by 7 bases and 6 bases, with 7 bases remaining between them. The CDR3 totals 11 residues. Germline values: CDR1 SGDLS, CDR2 YYNGEE. The CDR3 sequence is CASSIPGELFF. CDR3 bases: TGTGCCAGCTCCATCCCCGGGGAGCTGTTTTTT.

CDR3 loop: CASSPMWPGSQTYEQYF. CDR3 bases: TGTGCCAGCAGCCCGATGTGGCCCGGGAGTCAAACCTACGAGCAGTACTTC. The chain employs TRBV14 and TRBJ2-7; D possibly corresponds to TRBD2 (6 bases). Trimming stripped 4 bases from V and 2 bases from J, with 21 bases between. CDR1 is SGHDN and CDR2 is FVKESK in the germline V gene. This CDR3 has 17 amino acids. Combining the CDR3 with reference TRBV14 and TRBJ2-7 gives the whole variable domain EAGVTQFPSHSVIEKGQTVTLRCDPISGHDNLYWYRRVMGKEIKFLLHFVKESKQDESGMPNNRFLAERTGGTYSTLKVQPAELEDSGVYFCASSPMWPGSQTYEQYFGPGTRLTVT.

The table lists this clone with a count of one. J is TRBJ2-5 and V is TRBV29-1, with 7 bases fitting TRBD2. The CDR3 is made up of 12 amino acids. The germline V gene encodes CDR1 SQVTM and CDR2 ANQGSEA. V lost 8 bases, J lost 4 bases, and 7 bases stayed unmatched. CDR3 bases: TGCAGCCTATGGGAGGGAGGAGAGACCCAGTACTTC. It yields the protein CSLWEGGETQYF.

The gene calls are TRBV19 and TRBJ1-5, with a tentative D call TRBD1 (5 bases). Trimming stripped 2 bases from V and 1 base from J, with 15 bases between. CDR3 size: 17 residues. Germline V lookup: CDR1 LNHDA, CDR2 SQIVND (reference sequence). The CDR3 here is CASSISGWQGSNQPQHF. DNA for the CDR3: TGTGCCAGTAGTATAAGTGGGTGGCAGGGCAGCAATCAGCCCCAGCATTTT.

The chain combines TRBV29-1 with TRBJ2-7; possible D gene TRBD1, 5 bases. There are 11 residues in the CDR3. V lost 4 bases and J lost 6, with 10 bases in between. The V gene's germline CDR1 is SQVTM and CDR2 ANQGSEA. The CDR3 loop reads CSVGTRGEQYF. The DNA of the CDR3 is TGCAGCGTTGGCACAAGGGGCGAGCAGTACTTC.

This chain uses TRBV6-6 with TRBJ2-1, with TRBD2 identical over 9 bases. The CDR3 covers 16 residues. The junction had 6 bases not matched to a gene; V was cut back by 2 bases and J by 4 bases. Germline V gene sequence: CDR1 MNHNY, CDR2 SVGAGI (reference sequence). CDR3 sequence reads: CASSYLSGSRYNEQFF. The CDR3 bases are TGTGCCAGCAGTTACCTTAGCGGGAGTAGGTACAATGAGCAGTTCTTC.

J is TRBJ1-6 and V is TRBV30, with D possibly TRBD1 on 5 matching bases. This CDR3 has 13 residues. V was pared by 4 bases and J by 6 bases, with 10 bases between. Looked up from germline, CDR1 is GTSNPN and CDR2 is SVGIG (reference sequence). The CDR3 sequence: CAWTGGGNSPLHF. The CDR3 region has the DNA TGTGCCTGGACCGGGGGAGGTAATTCACCCCTCCACTTT.

The chain joins TRBV6-5 to TRBJ2-7; 11 bases agree with TRBD2. In germline, CDR1 is MNHEY, CDR2 SVGAGI. After removal of 5 bases from V and 6 bases from J, the junction contained 9 bases not matched to a gene. The CDR3 contains 15 residues. This chain's CDR3 is CASSTIAGGPGEQYF. The CDR3, as DNA: TGTGCCAGCAGTACAATAGCGGGAGGGCCTGGCGAGCAGTACTTC.